The 14 T cell receptor beta chains listed next were all sequenced from one sample in a study of control samples from healthy donors and cancer patients. Method: immunoSEQ multiplex PCR; TCRdb's copy keeps in-frame clones and lacks some. The sample comprises about 190,000 clones, 85% to 95% of which are singletons, and about 1.6% rests with the top ten. The sequencing input was blood. All receptors derive from a man in his late teens or twenties in good health.

A word on this clone: Within the sample, other DNA sequences also encode this same CDR3. V usage is TRBV3-1 (or the pseudogene TRBV3-2) and J usage is TRBJ2-5, with D uncertain. The CDR3 extends over 12 amino acids. V gave up 0 bases and J gave up 5 bases, with 4 bases separating them. The germline CDR1 and CDR2 sequences are LGHDT and YNNKEL (reference sequence). The CDR3 DNA reads TGTGCCAGCAGCCAAGATAGGGAGACCCAGTACTTC. Translating it yields CASSQDRETQYF.

Details on this clone: Mismatch with germline at one junction end may stem from a read error. CDR3 residues: CASGPNYGYTF. CDR3 in DNA: TGCGCCTCGGGCCCTAACTATGGCTACACCTTC. The J gene is TRBJ1-2, the V gene TRBV9; D is unclear. Germline V lookup: CDR1 SGDLS, CDR2 YYNGEE. This CDR3 has 11 amino acids.

The V and J genes are TRBV28 and TRBJ2-7, with D uncertain. Germline-derived CDR1 and CDR2 are MDHEN and SYDVKM. V was trimmed by 6 bases and J by 5 bases, leaving 14 bases between them. The CDR3 length is 13 residues. The CDR3 region is CASSQRLGHEQYF. CDR3 nucleotide sequence: TGTGCCAGCAGCCAAAGGCTCGGACACGAGCAGTACTTC.

The gene calls are TRBV30 and TRBJ2-6, with 11 bases lining up with TRBD1. Germline-derived CDR1 and CDR2 are GTSNPN and SVGIG (reference sequence). CDR3 length: 17 residues. Germline trimming cut 5 bases from V and 1 base from J; bases unmatched to any gene: 7. The CDR3 here is CAWQGQGATSGANVLTF. The CDR3 nucleotides read TGTGCCTGGCAAGGACAGGGGGCGACTTCTGGGGCCAACGTCCTGACTTTC. The variable domain in full, with the rest retrieved from reference TRBV30 and TRBJ2-6, is SQTIHQWPATLVQPVGSPLSLECTVEGTSNPNLYWYRQAAGRGLQLLFYSVGIGQISSEVPQNLSASRPQDRQFILSSKKLLLSDSGFYLCAWQGQGATSGANVLTFGAGSRLTVL.

The gene calls are TRBV14 and TRBJ1-6, with 8 bases that match TRBD1. The germline gives CDR1 SGHDN, CDR2 FVKESK. The CDR3 loop spans 15 amino acids. J was trimmed by 6 bases and V by 4 bases; bases with no gene match: 5. DNA for the CDR3: TGTGCCAGCAGCCTAGGGACAGGTTTTAATTCACCCCTCCACTTT. It codes for CASSLGTGFNSPLHF. Together with reference TRBV14 and TRBJ1-6, the CDR3 gives the full variable domain: EAGVTQFPSHSVIEKGQTVTLRCDPISGHDNLYWYRRVMGKEIKFLLHFVKESKQDESGMPNNRFLAERTGGTYSTLKVQPAELEDSGVYFCASSLGTGFNSPLHFGNGTRLTVT.

This rearrangement joins TRBV19 to TRBJ1-3; maybe TRBD1 (5 bases). This CDR3 contains 16 residues. Germline values: CDR1 LNHDA, CDR2 SQIVND (reference sequence). V dropped 3 bases and J dropped 0 bases, with 12 bases sitting between them. The chain's CDR3 is CASSIGGLSSGNTIYF. CDR3 coding DNA: TGTGCCAGTAGTATTGGGGGATTGAGCTCTGGAAACACCATATATTTT. Complete variable domain (other parts from reference TRBV19 and TRBJ1-3): DGGITQSPKYLFRKEGQNVTLSCEQNLNHDAMYWYRQDPGQGLRLIYYSQIVNDFQKGDIAEGYSVSREKKESFPLTVTSAQKNPTAFYLCASSIGGLSSGNTIYFGEGSWLTVV.

CDR3 coding DNA: TGTGCCAGCAGCTCGGGACAGGGGGCCCCAAGCTCCTACGAGCAGTACTTC. It codes for CASSSGQGAPSSYEQYF. The rearrangement links TRBV11-3 to TRBJ2-7, with 12 positions matching TRBD1. The V segment lost 4 bases and the J segment 0 bases; nucleotides outside the gene matches: 7. CDR1 SGHNT and CDR2 YENEEA come from the germline V gene. This CDR3 spans 17 amino acids.

This clone has only one observation. The chain links TRBV11-2 to TRBJ2-2; TRBD1 matches at 7 bases. Germline CDR1 is SGHAT and CDR2 is FQNNGV. The junction had 13 bases not matched to a gene; V was cut back by 1 base and J by 2 bases. This CDR3 is 19 amino acids long. CDR3 nucleotides: TGTGCCAGCAGCTTAGGTTTCTTCAGGGGGAAACCTAACACCGGGGAGCTGTTTTTT. Translation: CASSLGFFRGKPNTGELFF.

This chain connects TRBV11-2 to TRBJ2-5; TRBD1 matches at 7 bases. CDR1 is SGHAT and CDR2 is FQNNGV in the germline V gene. Germline trimming cut 6 bases from V and 2 bases from J; bases unmatched to any gene: 12. This CDR3 comprises 16 residues. The CDR3 nucleotides read TGTGCCAGCAGTCAAAGGGTGACAGGGACACAAGAGACCCAGTACTTC. This gives the protein CASSQRVTGTQETQYF.

V gene TRBV28 combines with J gene TRBJ2-1; 8 bases fit TRBD2. J gave up 3 bases and V 8 bases, and 15 bases lay outside the gene matches. The CDR3 length is 17 residues. Germline V gene sequence: CDR1 MDHEN, CDR2 SYDVKM. CDR3 in DNA: TGTGCCAGCTCCCCTCCCGGACTAGCTTCGTTCTACAATGAGCAGTTCTTC. Its translation: CASSPPGLASFYNEQFF.

This clone appeared once. The chain is built from TRBV24-1 and TRBJ1-6; D gene unclear. CDR1 KGHDR and CDR2 SFDVKD come from the germline V gene. With 0 bases removed from V and 9 bases from J, the gap between germline ends came to 14 bases. CDR3 length: 16 amino acids. In DNA, the CDR3 is TGTGCCACCAGTGATTTGACTGGACGAAGGATTTCACCCCTCCACTTT. Translating it yields CATSDLTGRRISPLHF.

This chain connects TRBV2 to TRBJ1-2; possibly TRBD1 for D (5 bases). The CDR3 covers 14 residues. Trimming took 8 bases from V and 7 from J, leaving 20 bases between them. The V gene's germline CDR1 is SNHLY and CDR2 FYNNEI. CDR3 DNA sequence: TGTGCCAGCGCCCCAAAGGCCGGGGGAAGTGGCTACACCTTC. Its translation is CASAPKAGGSGYTF.

V usage is TRBV7-3 and J usage is TRBJ2-7, with D perhaps matching TRBD2 (6 bases). Germline-derived CDR1 and CDR2 are SGHTA and FQGTGA. The CDR3 extends over 14 amino acids. The germline V and J ends were trimmed by 3 bases and 1 base, with 10 bases remaining between them. The CDR3 coding sequence is TGTGCCAGCAGCTTGGGGGGAGGATCCTACGAGCAGTACTTC. Its translation is CASSLGGGSYEQYF.

The genes are TRBV2 and TRBJ1-5, with 7 bases aligning to TRBD1. Germline CDR1 is SNHLY and CDR2 is FYNNEI. J gave up 7 bases and V 7 bases, and 10 bases lay outside the gene matches. This CDR3 is 14 amino acids long. The CDR3 loop reads CASNKGAIGQPQHF. Here the CDR3 DNA reads TGTGCCAGCAATAAGGGGGCGATAGGACAGCCCCAGCATTTT.